This TCR beta chain is drawn from a study of T-cell reconstitution after alpha-beta-depleted transplantation in children. General study results and limits: It was surviving recipient T cells and thymic progenitors that gave some patients high TCRbeta diversity at day 60. It was reported that alpha-beta T cells came from several hundred expanded graft clones (about two months after transplant).

The table lists this clonotype with a few counts. The target antigen is unknown. Unique molecular identifiers were used in preparing the TCRbeta library. MiXCR, run by TCRdb on the PCR reads, gives a single entry per CDR3 protein. The repertoire has approximately 500,000 distinct CDR3 sequences, 27% of them found once; the top ten carry approximately 39%. The CDR3 consists of 19 residues. Germline CDR1 and CDR2: MNHNS and SASEGT. The trim removed 6 bases at V and 0 bases at J, leaving 14 bases unmatched. Material: PBMCs, obtained before TCRalphabeta/CD19-depleted stem cell transplant. The TCR sequence derives from a boy younger than two with Wiskott-Aldrich syndrome, due to receive a stem cell transplant. The J gene is TRBJ2-1, the V gene TRBV6-1; 10 nucleotides agree with TRBD2. The CDR3 sequence: CASSSHPGLALSSYNEQFF. The CDR3 nucleotides are TGTGCCAGCAGCTCCCACCCGGGACTAGCGTTGAGCTCCTACAATGAGCAGTTCTTC.